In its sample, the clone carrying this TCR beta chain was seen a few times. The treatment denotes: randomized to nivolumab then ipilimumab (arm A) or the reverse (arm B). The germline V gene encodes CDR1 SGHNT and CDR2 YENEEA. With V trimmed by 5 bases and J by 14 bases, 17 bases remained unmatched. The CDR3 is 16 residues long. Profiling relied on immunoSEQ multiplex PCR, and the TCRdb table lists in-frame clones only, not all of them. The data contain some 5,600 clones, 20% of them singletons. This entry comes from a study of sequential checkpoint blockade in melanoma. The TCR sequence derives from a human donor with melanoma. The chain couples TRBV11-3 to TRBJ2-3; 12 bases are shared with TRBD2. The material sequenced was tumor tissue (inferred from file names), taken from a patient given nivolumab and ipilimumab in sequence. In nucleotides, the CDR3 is TGTGCCAGCAGCCCCCGGCGGGCTAGCGGGGGGGCCAGGGGGTATTTT. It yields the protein CASSPRRASGGARGYF. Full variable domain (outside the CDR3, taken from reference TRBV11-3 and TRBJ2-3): EAGVVQSPRYKIIEKKQPVAFWCNPISGHNTLYWYLQNLGQGPELLIRYENEEAVDDSQLPKDRFSAERLKGVDSTLKIQPAELGDSAVYLCASSPRRASGGARGYFGPGTRLTVL.